The next 23 T cell receptor beta chains were all read from a single sample in a study of response to subunit inactivated influenza vaccine. Each CDR3 protein is one row after TCRdb ran MiXCR on the RT-PCR reads. Here the sample spans approximately 490,000 distinct CDR3 sequences, approximately 7.7% being singletons. The specimen was PBMCs from blood, collected approximately 25 months after vaccination. The origin of the receptors is a man between 50 and 75 years old who received an inactivated influenza vaccine.

This clonotype was found a few times. CDR3 nucleotides: TGTGCCAGCAGCTTGGGGACAGCTATCTCCTACGAGCAGTACTTC. This translates into CASSLGTAISYEQYF. The rearrangement links TRBV11-2 to TRBJ2-7, with 7 bases fitting TRBD1. The V gene end was trimmed by 3 bases and the J gene end by 0 bases; junction bases not matched to a gene: 5. Germline V gene data show CDR1 as SGHAT and CDR2 as FQNNGV. The CDR3 sequence is 15 residues long.

This clonotype has only a few counts. V gene TRBV20-1 combines with J gene TRBJ1-4, with D possibly TRBD1 on 5 matching bases. This CDR3 is built from 14 residues. From germline, CDR1 is DFQATT and CDR2 SNEGSKA (reference sequence). V was trimmed by 6 bases and J by 7 bases, leaving 18 bases between them. CDR3 sequence reads: CSAAKGIGGEKLFF. CDR3 nucleotides: TGCAGTGCCGCAAAGGGCATTGGGGGTGAAAAACTGTTTTTT.

This clonotype turned up a few times. CDR3 sequence (DNA): TGTGCCAGCAGTCCACGCTATGGCTACACCTTC. This gives the protein CASSPRYGYTF. The chain is built from TRBV2 and TRBJ1-2; D is unresolved. V was trimmed by 5 bases and J by 4 bases, leaving 5 bases between them. The CDR3 extends over 11 amino acids. In germline, CDR1 is SNHLY, CDR2 FYNNEI.

A note on this clonotype: Possible read error: a much larger clone is one base away. The V and J genes are TRBV12-3 or TRBV12-4 and TRBJ2-4; 8 bases agree with TRBD1. The CDR3 runs to 14 residues. J lost 8 bases, V lost 6 bases, and 9 bases had no gene match. The CDR3 DNA reads TGTGCCAGCAGCCGGGGACAGGCGGAAGACATTCAGTACTTC. It encodes CASSRGQAEDIQYF.

This chain's CDR3 is CASSYSRGTGELFF. In DNA, the CDR3 is TGTGCCAGCAGTTACAGCAGGGGAACCGGGGAGCTGTTTTTT. V and J are TRBV6-5 and TRBJ2-2; D possibly corresponds to TRBD1 (6 bases). CDR1 MNHEY and CDR2 SVGAGI come from the germline V gene. The CDR3 runs 14 residues. The V end lost 2 bases, the J end lost 5 bases, and 9 bases lay between the germline ends.

V is TRBV29-1 and J is TRBJ1-5, with D tentatively TRBD1 (5 bases). This CDR3 has 13 residues. Germline V gene sequence: CDR1 SQVTM, CDR2 ANQGSEA. Trimming pared 4 bases from V and 2 bases from J, leaving 9 bases between. Written as DNA, the CDR3 is TGCAGCGTTGCCCCAGGGCGCAATCAGCCCCAGCATTTT. It codes for CSVAPGRNQPQHF.

The genes are TRBV21-1 and TRBJ2-6; the table calls TRBD1, which could not be checked here. TRBV21-1 is annotated as a pseudogene. The CDR3 runs 19 residues. The CDR3 nucleotides are TGTGCCAGCAGCACAGTTCGGACAGTTTCCCGCTCTGGGGCCAACGTCCTGACTTTC. Translated: CASSTVRTVSRSGANVLTF.

This clonotype has a count of ten or more. V and J are TRBV15 and TRBJ2-1; 9 bases agree with TRBD2. V lost 3 bases, J lost 2 bases, and 2 bases stayed unmatched. The germline CDR1 and CDR2 sequences are LNHNV and YYDKDF (reference sequence). The CDR3 totals 15 residues. CDR3 DNA: TGTGCCACCAGCAGGACTAGCGGAGCCTACAATGAGCAGTTCTTC. The encoded protein is CATSRTSGAYNEQFF.

This clonotype was seen at least ten times. The chain is built from TRBV20-1 and TRBJ2-1; unclear D gene. In germline, CDR1 is DFQATT, CDR2 SNEGSKA (reference sequence). V was clipped by 4 bases and J by 0 bases, with 13 bases between them. The CDR3 covers 15 residues. CDR3 bases: TGCAGTGCTACAAAGGACCCTAGCTCCTACAATGAGCAGTTCTTC. It encodes CSATKDPSSYNEQFF.

Only a few counts were recorded for this clonotype. This chain uses TRBV3-1 with TRBJ1-1; tentative D call: TRBD1 (5 bases). The CDR3 consists of 15 residues. Per germline, CDR1 LGHDT and CDR2 YNNKEL (reference sequence). The germline V and J ends were trimmed by 7 bases and 1 base, with 16 bases remaining between them. The CDR3 coding sequence is TGTGCCAGCACCCGGACGTCCGGGGGGAACACTGAAGCTTTCTTT. Translating it yields CASTRTSGGNTEAFF.

This clonotype occurred many times. The V gene is TRBV5-1, the J gene TRBJ1-2; D may be TRBD1 (5 bases). The CDR3 covers 14 residues. Trimming stripped 4 bases from V and 3 bases from J, with 13 bases between. Germline V gene data show CDR1 as SGHRS and CDR2 as YFSETQ. CDR3 region: CASSHDPGDYGYTF. In nucleotides, the CDR3 is TGCGCCAGCAGCCACGATCCGGGGGACTATGGCTACACCTTC.

The chain combines TRBV7-6 with TRBJ1-3; tentatively, D is TRBD1 (5 bases). The CDR3 runs 16 residues. Trimming took 2 bases from V and 3 from J, leaving 14 bases between them. Germline loops: CDR1 SGHVS, CDR2 FNYEAQ. The CDR3 nucleotides are TGTGCCAGCAGCTTAAGCCCAGGGTGGAATGGAAACACCATATATTTT. This encodes CASSLSPGWNGNTIYF.

The V call is TRBV23-1, the J call TRBJ2-7; D unresolved. TRBV23-1 is given ORF status, its function remaining uncertain. V was shortened by 7 bases and J by 5 bases, with 3 bases between the two germline ends. The CDR3 contains 9 residues. The CDR3 here is CASKNEQYF. The CDR3 DNA follows: TGCGCCAGCAAGAACGAGCAGTACTTC.

V is TRBV20-1 and J is TRBJ1-1; 8 bases align to TRBD1. V lost 2 bases and J lost 4; bases outside the gene matches: 6. The CDR3 consists of 14 residues. CDR1 and CDR2 from the germline V gene are DFQATT and SNEGSKA (reference sequence). The CDR3 DNA reads TGCAGTGCTAGACCTCTCCAGGGGGCCACTGAAGCTTTCTTT. Its protein is CSARPLQGATEAFF.

V and J are TRBV29-1 and TRBJ2-1; 8 bases are shared with TRBD1. This CDR3 has 10 residues. Germline-derived CDR1 and CDR2 are SQVTM and ANQGSEA. Trimming took 6 bases from V and 13 from J; bases not matched to a gene: 5. CDR3 protein: CSVGDRGQFF. CDR3 nucleotide sequence: TGCAGCGTGGGTGACAGGGGTCAGTTCTTC.

This clonotype was counted only a few times. V is TRBV5-4 and J is TRBJ2-2, with unresolved D. With 1 base removed from V and 0 bases from J, the gap between germline ends came to 13 bases. The CDR3 totals 17 residues. Per germline, CDR1 SGHNT and CDR2 YYREEE (reference sequence). CDR3 sequence: CASSLYTHPANTGELFF. The CDR3 DNA follows: TGTGCCAGCAGCTTGTACACCCACCCGGCGAACACCGGGGAGCTGTTTTTT.

The chain links TRBV18 to TRBJ1-1; D ambiguous. V lost 0 bases and J 5 bases, leaving 10 bases between the germline ends. CDR3 size: 14 residues. In germline, CDR1 is KGHSH, CDR2 LQKENI. CDR3 residues: CASSPPIRWTEAFF. For the CDR3, the DNA is TGTGCCAGCTCACCACCAATACGTTGGACTGAAGCTTTCTTT.

CDR3 protein: CSVEAELSYEQYF. The CDR3 DNA reads as TGCAGCGTTGAAGCAGAGCTCTCCTACGAGCAGTACTTC. The V and J genes are TRBV29-1 and TRBJ2-7; D gene uncertain. Between the trimmed V and J ends, which lost 1 base and 0 bases, there was a span of 7 bases. The CDR3 runs 13 residues. Per the germline V gene, CDR1 is SQVTM and CDR2 is ANQGSEA.

The rearrangement joins TRBV6-1 to TRBJ2-7; TRBD1 agrees at 7 bases. The V gene's germline CDR1 is MNHNS and CDR2 SASEGT. This CDR3 has 15 residues. V was clipped by 6 bases and J by 3 bases; unmatched bases: 11. The CDR3 DNA follows: TGTGCCAGCAGCGTCTCGTACAGGGGCTTCTACGAGCAGTACTTC. Residues: CASSVSYRGFYEQYF.

A few counts support this clonotype. The V and J genes are TRBV7-2 and TRBJ2-5, with TRBD1 matching 8 bases. The CDR3 has 14 amino acids. V shed 5 bases and J 5 bases; nucleotides not matched to a gene: 7. CDR1 is SGHTA and CDR2 is FQGNSA in the germline V gene. The CDR3 DNA sequence: TGTGCCAGCAGCCAGGGACAGGCGTGGGAGACCCAGTACTTC. Translating it yields CASSQGQAWETQYF.

A few counts support this clonotype. The chain links TRBV5-1 to TRBJ2-7; maybe TRBD2 (6 bases). This CDR3 spans 14 amino acids. Trimming removed 4 bases from V and 4 bases from J, with 15 bases in between. The germline gives CDR1 SGHRS, CDR2 YFSETQ. The CDR3 reads CASSRGLEAYEQYF. The CDR3 nucleotides read TGCGCCAGCAGCCGGGGACTGGAGGCTTACGAGCAGTACTTC.

This clonotype was seen a handful of times. V gene TRBV20-1 combines with J gene TRBJ2-7, with D perhaps TRBD2 (5 bases). V was pared by 0 bases and J by 1 base, with 13 bases between. The length of the CDR3 is 15 residues. The germline gives CDR1 DFQATT, CDR2 SNEGSKA (reference sequence). The CDR3 nucleotides are TGCAGTGCTAGAGATCTCGAGAGGACTTCCTACGAGCAGTACTTC. Translating it yields CSARDLERTSYEQYF.

The sample holds many counts of this clonotype. The V and J genes are TRBV6-2 or TRBV6-3 and TRBJ1-1; 8 nucleotides agree with TRBD1. The germline gives CDR1 MNHEY, CDR2 SVGEGT. The CDR3 is 15 amino acids. V was clipped by 5 bases and J by 1 base; unmatched bases: 6. CDR3 sequence: CASSGIGQGNTEAFF. In nucleotides, the CDR3 is TGTGCCAGCAGTGGGATCGGACAGGGGAACACTGAAGCTTTCTTT.